This T cell receptor beta chain was obtained from a study of cytomegalovirus exposure and HLA in healthy donors (dated by TCRdb to 2015 to 2018). At the level of the whole study: In an earlier analysis of approximately 500 of the donors, 250 to 350 Gb of sequence data and 100 million or so unique TCR beta sequences from 180 million or so T cells were reported. About 300 gigabases of sequencing data and around 87 million unique TCR sequences were included in an early release covering several hundred HLA-typed donors. HLA typing included class I and class II loci at four-digit resolution. A later analysis re-analyzed previously published TCR beta repertoires from 666 donors and added high-resolution HLA genotyping to study TCR occurrence patterns. Typing coverage differed by locus: A, B, C, DRB1 and DQB1 were typed in about 629-630 donors, DQA1 in about 510, DPA1 in 606, and DPB1 in around 490. Alongside the repertoire data, information on donor age, sex, ethnicity and CMV serostatus was compiled. Among over 350 genotyped donors of the cohort, an average of roughly 240,000 unique TCR beta nucleotide sequences were sequenced per donor, about a sixth of them non-productive. The aim of the study was to test whether cataloging public T cell receptors could identify signatures of past pathogen exposure. Besides the first cohort of about 730 subjects, a separate validation cohort made up of 120 different subjects was used. The T cell repertoires of 670 or so subjects were profiled by immunosequencing and related to cytomegalovirus serostatus. Several DR-DQ haplotypes were handled as single units for association and clustering, since linkage in the cohort was strong. Genome-wide SNP genotypes for about 55% of the roughly 670 donors were used in a later genetic analysis, which treated that subset as a discovery cohort. The study combined high-throughput TCR immunosequencing, statistical association of individual TCRs with disease status, and machine learning to predict cytomegalovirus infection status. Rather than using new phenotypic data, the later analysis identified candidate immune exposures from TCR beta sequences and from how often those sequences occurred across donors. Of the 398 genotyped donors, roughly 80% were placed in the genetic ancestry cluster associated with self-reported Caucasian donors. Every discovery cohort repertoire had been produced on one sequencing platform. An earlier analysis of several hundred of the donors applied high-throughput TCR beta sequencing to assess whether each TCR beta V gene segment acted as functional or pseudogenic. Broad study findings and their caveats: A later genetic analysis reported fewer N-insertions in productive TCRs among donors in an Asian-associated ancestry cluster than the roughly 640-donor mean. Sequencing depth was assumed to be roughly uniform across donors in the presence/absence analyses, though that assumption may not hold. A later analysis found that HLA-associated TCR beta chains were more clonally expanded and had lower generation probabilities than equally common non-associated chains. The study listed 170 or so TCR beta chains as associated with cytomegalovirus. For the cohort, immune exposure information was limited to CMV serostatus. In a later analysis, most CMV-associated TCR beta chains were found to appear HLA-restricted, with HLA associations seemingly driven largely by CMV exposure. Three of the identified cytomegalovirus-associated TCR beta chains were confirmed in vitro to be specific for cytomegalovirus antigens. Most TCR sequences were observed very rarely across donors, whereas some public TCRs were present in many individuals. Specific HLA alleles were associated with roughly 17,000 TCR beta sequences at a false discovery rate of 0.05 in a later analysis. HLA typing was unavailable for some donors at each locus, so association tests used only the typed subset. A further reported finding was that TCR beta sequences accurately predicted the HLA-A and HLA-B alleles for most subjects in the first cohort. In an earlier analysis of under 600 of the donors, most TCR beta V segments were observed in productive rearrangements about 87% or about 30% of the time, broadly matching IMGT annotations. A later analysis reported that several top co-occurrence clusters appeared linked to parvovirus B19, influenza, CMV and Epstein-Barr virus. Correlated functional status among segregating V segments might reflect linkage disequilibrium, but an unknown experimental factor could not be ruled out. Because counts were too low, seventeen rarely observed V segments, including chromosome 9 orphons, were excluded from the earlier analysis of some 590 of the donors. When HLA alleles, especially DR and DQ, strongly co-occurred, attributing TCR associations to individual alleles was difficult. The authors suggested that the approach could potentially be generalized to other disease states and immunological phenotypes. The classifier was reported to diagnose cytomegalovirus status with high specificity and sensitivity in both the original cohort and the validation cohort. An association between a missense DCLRE1C variant and V-gene and J-gene trimming of TCR beta chains was found in a later genetic analysis and replicated in an independent cohort. A later analysis found that TCR association rates varied across HLA loci, with DRB1 alleles showing the most associated TCRs and HLA-C alleles the fewest. The sequencing pipeline was judged likely to have produced a cluster of highly shared sequence variants as a technical artifact. The cohort was sequenced for TCR beta chains only, and without alpha or paired-chain data the features that could be detected were limited.

Library construction relied on the immunoSEQ multiplex PCR assay. A mixture of 60 forward primers for TCR Vbeta segments and 13 reverse primers for TCR Jbeta segments was used in the multiplex PCR. The CDR3 region of rearranged TCR beta genes was amplified from genomic DNA with a multiplex PCR assay. The amplified TCR beta libraries were sequenced on the Illumina HiSeq System as 87-base-pair reads. The published analysis was carried out like this. A later analysis tallied 80 million to 95 million unique TCR beta chains across the 700 or so repertoires, and about 12 million of those chains were shared by two or more donors. Raw reads were error-corrected and collapsed into unique sequences by a nearest-neighbor algorithm in which closely related sequences were merged to remove PCR and sequencing errors. To assign V, D and J gene segments, CDR3 sequences were aligned to IMGT reference sequences. For a sequence to be retained, at least a six-nucleotide match to both a V gene segment and a J gene segment was required. Rearrangements were called productive when the CDR3 lacked stop codons and stayed in frame with V and J; all others were non-productive. Following IMGT convention, CDR3 was defined as the stretch from the second conserved V-encoded cysteine up to the conserved J-encoded phenylalanine. The earlier analysis of approximately 500 of the donors excluded sequences that lacked an unambiguous match to a single V gene segment. An earlier analysis of 550 to 650 of the donors classified V segments as functional when productive rearrangements were above 56.7% and as segregating when the standard deviation between donors was above 5%. A statistical classification framework was built for diagnosing cytomegalovirus status from the catalog of TCR beta chain sequences. In a later analysis, TCR nucleotide sequences were compared against IMGT/GENE-DB human TR gene sequences so that V and J genes could be assigned. Using the TCRdist pipeline, a later analysis assigned CDR3 sequences along with most-parsimonious VDJ recombination scenarios. In a later analysis, each TCR beta chain was defined by its CDR3 amino acid sequence together with its V-gene family, and reads lacking a unique V-gene family were excluded. A later analysis removed 550 to 650 highly shared, low-generation-probability nucleotide sequences to deal with suspected cross-contamination and a sequencing artifact. In a later analysis, a clonal expansion index was calculated for each public chain from normalized within-repertoire ranks of inferred template counts. A later analysis computed generation probabilities with a VDJ recombination model fitted to out-of-frame rearrangements, and checked the results against IGoR. A later analysis scored TCR-TCR, TCR-HLA and TCR-CMV co-occurrence with hypergeometric tests, applying a repertoire-size bias correction to TCR pairs. In a later analysis, false discovery rates were estimated by permuting HLA or CMV assignments 20 times. In a later analysis, co-occurring TCRs were grouped using DBSCAN, and TCRdist sequence similarity was added for clustering within HLA-allele-positive subsets. For co-occurrence clustering, repertoires with fewer than 30,000 or more than 120,000 public chains were excluded, along with a handful of repertoires with anomalous nucleotide sharing. TCRdb's version of the immuneACCESS table is confined to in-frame rearrangements and falls short of the full clone set. An unresolved V gene accounts for under half of the shortfall where checked; the remainder is of unknown origin. From that table come the V and J calls and clone size; the DNA was used to work out D and trimming. In this sample the table shows some 120,000 clones, around 73% of which occur a single time. Just over 8% of the sample goes to the ten largest clones.

In total, approximately 690 healthy bone marrow donors made up the cohort. Cohort members were all nominally healthy when sampled, although unrecorded immune exposures were likely present. The donor tested CMV seropositive, placing the donor among the roughly 300 seropositive members of the cohort. A peripheral blood sample was provided by each donor, and peripheral blood mononuclear cells were used for TCR beta sequencing. Genomic DNA was extracted from the blood cell samples with the Qiagen DNeasy Blood Extraction Kit. A remark on this clone: Its antigen specificity is not known. Base qualities were left out, and no much larger clone turns up one base away.

The clonotype was recovered from a woman aged 35 to 49 in good health and CMV-seropositive. Sequencing used PBMCs.

The DNA sequence is TGTGCCAGCAGCGCCGACTACTCCGATACGCAGTATTTT. The encoded protein is CASSADYSDTQYF. In this chain, TRBV7-2 is recombined with TRBJ2-3; the D gene is possibly TRBD2, with 5 bases matching. A distance of 12 bases separates the germline ends of V and J, which lose 5 bases and 6 bases respectively. CDR1 is given as SGHTA and CDR2 as FQGNSA, both from the germline V gene. From cysteine to phenylalanine, the CDR3 is 13 amino acids long. The sequence is cut down to CDR3 DNA, 39 bases in frame from base 1.